Included here is one TCR beta chain sequence, with context. In the study's own analysis: Reference gene primer amplification in the assay estimated nucleated cell counts. Profiled with immunoSEQ multiplex PCR; TCRdb holds only in-frame clones, not every one. V and J calls plus clone size are reproduced from that table; the DNA served to infer D and trimming. The sample has about 120,000 clones, approximately 85% seen once. Germline CDR1 is LNHDA and CDR2 is SQIVND (reference sequence). CDR3 length: 16 amino acids. V lost 7 bases and J lost 3, with 21 bases in between. The sample is drawn from a study of blood T cell repertoires in COVID-19. In the study overall: The origin of the acute and convalescent COVID-19 samples was the United States, Italy and Spain. T cells, B-cell-depleted T cells, or PBMCs supplied cDNA or gDNA.

The sequence was obtained from a man older than 75 with acute or convalescent COVID-19. The source material was peripheral blood. V and J are TRBV19 and TRBJ1-1; possibly TRBD1 for D (6 bases). Written as DNA, the CDR3 is TGTGCCAGTAACGCGGGGGCGGCGGGAAAGTACACTGAAGCTTTCTTT. It codes for CASNAGAAGKYTEAFF.